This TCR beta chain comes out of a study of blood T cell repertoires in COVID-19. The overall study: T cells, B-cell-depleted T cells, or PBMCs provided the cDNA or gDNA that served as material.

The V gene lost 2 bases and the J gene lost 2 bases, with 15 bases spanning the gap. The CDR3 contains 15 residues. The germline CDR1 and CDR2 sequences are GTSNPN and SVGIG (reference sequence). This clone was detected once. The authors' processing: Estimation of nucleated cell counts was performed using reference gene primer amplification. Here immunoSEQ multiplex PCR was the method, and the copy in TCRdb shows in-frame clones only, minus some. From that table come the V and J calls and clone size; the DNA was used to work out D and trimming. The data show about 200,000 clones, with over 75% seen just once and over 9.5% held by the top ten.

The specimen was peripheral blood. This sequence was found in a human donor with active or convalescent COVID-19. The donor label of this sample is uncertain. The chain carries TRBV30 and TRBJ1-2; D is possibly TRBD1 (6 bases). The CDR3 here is CAWSLPNRANYGYTF. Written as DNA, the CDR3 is TGTGCCTGGAGTCTTCCTAACAGGGCCAACTATGGCTACACCTTC.